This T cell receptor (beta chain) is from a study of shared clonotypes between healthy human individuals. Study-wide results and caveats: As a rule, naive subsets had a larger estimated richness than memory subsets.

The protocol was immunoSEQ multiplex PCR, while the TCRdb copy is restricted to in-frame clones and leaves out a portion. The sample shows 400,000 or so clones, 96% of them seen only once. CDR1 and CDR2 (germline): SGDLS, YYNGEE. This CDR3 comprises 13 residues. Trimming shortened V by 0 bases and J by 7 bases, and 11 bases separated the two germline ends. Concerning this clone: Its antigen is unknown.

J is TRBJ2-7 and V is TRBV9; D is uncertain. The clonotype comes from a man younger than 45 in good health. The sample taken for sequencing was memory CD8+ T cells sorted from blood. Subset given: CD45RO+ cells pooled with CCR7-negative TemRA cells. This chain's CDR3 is CASSVGNLGEQYF. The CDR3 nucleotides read TGTGCCAGCAGCGTAGGGAACCTGGGAGAGCAGTACTTC.